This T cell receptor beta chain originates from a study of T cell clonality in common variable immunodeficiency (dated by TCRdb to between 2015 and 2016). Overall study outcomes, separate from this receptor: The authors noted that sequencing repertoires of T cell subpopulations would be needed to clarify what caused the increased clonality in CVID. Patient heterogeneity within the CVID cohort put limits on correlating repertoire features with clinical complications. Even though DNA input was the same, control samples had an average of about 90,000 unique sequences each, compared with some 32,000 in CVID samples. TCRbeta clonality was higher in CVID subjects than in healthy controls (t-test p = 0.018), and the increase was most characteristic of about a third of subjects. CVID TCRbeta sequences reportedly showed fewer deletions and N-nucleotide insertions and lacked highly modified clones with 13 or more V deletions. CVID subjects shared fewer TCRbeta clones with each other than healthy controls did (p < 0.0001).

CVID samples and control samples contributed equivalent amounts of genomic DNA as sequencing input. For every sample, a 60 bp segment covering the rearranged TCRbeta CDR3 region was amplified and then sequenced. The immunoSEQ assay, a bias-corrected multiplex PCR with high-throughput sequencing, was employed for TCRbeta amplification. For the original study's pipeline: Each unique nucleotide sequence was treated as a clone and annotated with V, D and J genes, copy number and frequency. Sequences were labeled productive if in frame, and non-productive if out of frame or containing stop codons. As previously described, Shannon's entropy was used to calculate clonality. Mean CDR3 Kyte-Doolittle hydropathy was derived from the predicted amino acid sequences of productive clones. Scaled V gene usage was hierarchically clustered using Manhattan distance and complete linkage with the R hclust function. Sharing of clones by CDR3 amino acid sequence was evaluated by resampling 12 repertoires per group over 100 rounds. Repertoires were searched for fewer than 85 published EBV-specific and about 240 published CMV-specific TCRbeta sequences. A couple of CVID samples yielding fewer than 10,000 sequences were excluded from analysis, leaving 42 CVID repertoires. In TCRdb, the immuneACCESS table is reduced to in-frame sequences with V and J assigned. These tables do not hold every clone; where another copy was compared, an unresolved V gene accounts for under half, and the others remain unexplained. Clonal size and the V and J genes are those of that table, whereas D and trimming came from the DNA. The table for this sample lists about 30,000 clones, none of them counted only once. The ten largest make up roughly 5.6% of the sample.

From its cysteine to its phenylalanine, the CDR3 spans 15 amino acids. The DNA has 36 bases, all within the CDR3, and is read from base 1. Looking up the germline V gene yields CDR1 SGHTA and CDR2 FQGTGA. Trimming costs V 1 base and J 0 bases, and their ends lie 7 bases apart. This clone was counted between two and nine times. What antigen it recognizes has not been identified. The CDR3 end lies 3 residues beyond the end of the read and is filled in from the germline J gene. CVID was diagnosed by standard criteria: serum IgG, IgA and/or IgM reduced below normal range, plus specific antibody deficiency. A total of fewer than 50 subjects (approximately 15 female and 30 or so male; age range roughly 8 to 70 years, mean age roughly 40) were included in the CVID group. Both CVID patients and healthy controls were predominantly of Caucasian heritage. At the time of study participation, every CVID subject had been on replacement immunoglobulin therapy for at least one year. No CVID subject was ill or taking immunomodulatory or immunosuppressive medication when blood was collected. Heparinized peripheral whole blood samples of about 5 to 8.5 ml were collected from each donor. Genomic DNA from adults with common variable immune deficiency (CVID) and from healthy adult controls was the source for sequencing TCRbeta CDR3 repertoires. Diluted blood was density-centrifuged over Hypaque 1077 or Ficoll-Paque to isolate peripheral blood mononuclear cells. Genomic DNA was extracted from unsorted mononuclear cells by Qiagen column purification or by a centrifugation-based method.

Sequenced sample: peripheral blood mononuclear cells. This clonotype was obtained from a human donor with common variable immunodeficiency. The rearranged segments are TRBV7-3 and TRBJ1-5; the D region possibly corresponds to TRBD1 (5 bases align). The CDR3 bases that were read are TGTGCCAGCAGCTTAAGGGGGGGTAGCAATCAGCCC. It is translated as CASSLRGGSNQP. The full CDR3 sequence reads CASSLRGGSNQPQHF.